This record looks at one T cell receptor beta chain sequence and its context. Its specificity is not known. This sample was taken from a study of cytomegalovirus exposure and HLA in healthy donors. 60 Vbeta and 13 Jbeta primers were used in PCR. Assay: immunoSEQ multiplex PCR; the TCRdb copy retains only in-frame clones and omits some. The table includes 100,000 to 150,000 clones, 78% detected once. V dropped 6 bases and J dropped 0 bases, with 9 bases sitting between them. This CDR3 comprises 13 residues. The germline V gene has CDR1 MNHEY and CDR2 SMNVEV (reference sequence). Findings and caveats of the study: Specificity of three CMV-associated chains for CMV antigens was verified in vitro.

The sample was PBMCs. This clonotype was obtained from a man aged 25 to 40 in good health and CMV-seropositive. The chain recombines TRBV27 with TRBJ2-7, with D tentatively TRBD1 (5 bases). CDR3 bases: TGTGCCAGCAGCCGACAGACCTCCTACGAGCAGTACTTC. Its translation is CASSRQTSYEQYF.